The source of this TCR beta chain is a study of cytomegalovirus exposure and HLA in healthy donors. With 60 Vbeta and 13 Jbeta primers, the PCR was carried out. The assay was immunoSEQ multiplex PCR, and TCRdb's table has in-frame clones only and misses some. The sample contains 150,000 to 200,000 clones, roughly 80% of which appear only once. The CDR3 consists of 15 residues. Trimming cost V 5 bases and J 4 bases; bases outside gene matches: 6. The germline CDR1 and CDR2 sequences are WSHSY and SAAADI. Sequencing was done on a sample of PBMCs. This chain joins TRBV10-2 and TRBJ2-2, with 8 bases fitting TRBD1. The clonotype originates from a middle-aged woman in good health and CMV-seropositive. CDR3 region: CASSQGALGTGELFF. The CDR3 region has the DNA TGCGCCAGCAGTCAGGGGGCCCTGGGCACCGGGGAGCTGTTTTTT.